These 9 T cell receptor beta chains share one sample of origin, sequenced in a study of cytomegalovirus exposure and HLA in healthy donors. Use of 60 Vbeta and 13 Jbeta primers characterized the PCR. Sequencing was performed with immunoSEQ multiplex PCR; in TCRdb, only in-frame clones are kept and a portion is missing. Found here are more than 65,000 clones, around 80% of them singletons; the top ten hold about 2%. Sequenced input: PBMCs. These TCRs come from a man aged 18 to 29 in good health and CMV-seronegative.

CDR3 nucleotide sequence: TGTGCCAGTCAGACAGGGATGAACACTGAAGCTTTCTTT. Translation: CASQTGMNTEAFF. The V gene is TRBV28, the J gene TRBJ1-1, with 7 bases identical to TRBD1. Germline-derived CDR1 and CDR2 are MDHEN and SYDVKM. Losses at the gene ends were 9 bases for V and 0 bases for J; bases not matched to a gene: 4. The CDR3 contains 13 residues.

The chain has TRBV2 and TRBJ1-1; 7 bases agree with TRBD1. V lost 6 bases to trimming and J lost 1 base; unmatched junction nucleotides: 2. The CDR3 is 13 amino acids. Per the germline V gene, CDR1 is SNHLY and CDR2 is FYNNEI. In nucleotides, the CDR3 is TGTGCCAGCAGACGACAGGGGAACACTGAAGCTTTCTTT. Translating it yields CASRRQGNTEAFF.

The V call is TRBV5-8, the J call TRBJ1-6, with D possibly TRBD1 on 6 matching bases. Trimming took off 0 bases at V and 10 bases at J, with 14 bases between the two ends. CDR1 and CDR2 from the germline V gene are SGHTS and YDEGEE. The CDR3 is made up of 15 amino acids. The CDR3 region has the DNA TGTGCCAGCAGCTTGGTAAGGACAGTCAGCTCACCCCTCCACTTT. Translated, it gives CASSLVRTVSSPLHF.

Of note for this clone: A read error may produce the germline difference seen at one junction end. The rearrangement uses TRBV4-1 and TRBJ1-4; no reliable D call. The CDR3 has 17 residues. The germline V gene encodes CDR1 MGHRA and CDR2 YSYEKL. The CDR3 sequence is CDSSQGGRRTTNEKLFF. The CDR3 DNA reads TGCGACAGCAGCCAAGGAGGGAGAAGAACAACTAATGAAAAACTGTTTTTT.

The rearrangement links TRBV9 to TRBJ1-6, with D perhaps TRBD1 (5 bases). This CDR3 is built from 14 residues. Germline V lookup: CDR1 SGDLS, CDR2 YYNGEE. V was pared by 1 base and J by 8 bases, with 10 bases between. This CDR3 is CASSVSGMDSPLHF. The CDR3, as DNA: TGTGCCAGCAGCGTATCAGGGATGGATTCACCCCTCCACTTT.

The chain couples TRBV9 to TRBJ2-2, with TRBD2 matching over 12 bases. This CDR3 is built from 17 residues. Germline V gene data show CDR1 as SGDLS and CDR2 as YYNGEE. J gave up 5 bases and V 3 bases, and 8 bases lay outside the gene matches. The CDR3 nucleotides are TGTGCCAGCAGCGGGTCACAGACTAGCGGGAGTACCGGGGAGCTGTTTTTT. Protein product: CASSGSQTSGSTGELFF.

This clone came up a few times. The chain combines TRBV30 with TRBJ1-3; D might be TRBD1 (5 bases). The V gene lost 7 bases and the J gene lost 1 base, with 11 bases spanning the gap. The CDR3 is 13 amino acids. Germline V gene sequence: CDR1 GTSNPN, CDR2 SVGIG (reference sequence). The CDR3, as DNA: TGTGCCTCGCAGGCAGGGTCTGGAAACACCATATATTTT. Translation gives CASQAGSGNTIYF. The whole variable domain, filled in from reference TRBV30 and TRBJ1-3, reads SQTIHQWPATLVQPVGSPLSLECTVEGTSNPNLYWYRQAAGRGLQLLFYSVGIGQISSEVPQNLSASRPQDRQFILSSKKLLLSDSGFYLCASQAGSGNTIYFGEGSWLTVV.

The chain has TRBV29-1 and TRBJ2-2, with 9 bases identical to TRBD1. The CDR3 contains 14 residues. Germline CDR1 reads SQVTM; CDR2 reads ANQGSEA. The ends lost 6 bases at V and 7 bases at J; junction bases unmatched: 9. CDR3 DNA sequence: TGCAGCGTCGCCGGGACAGGGCTGGGCGGGGAGCTGTTTTTT. Its translation: CSVAGTGLGGELFF.

The chain has TRBV7-6 and TRBJ2-4; 9 bases agree with TRBD1. Germline values: CDR1 SGHVS, CDR2 FNYEAQ. V was pared by 3 bases and J by 3 bases, with 9 bases of the junction left unmatched. The CDR3 sequence is 17 residues long. CDR3 region: CASSFQIPGQGKNIQYF. As DNA, the CDR3 is TGTGCCAGCAGCTTCCAAATTCCGGGACAGGGCAAAAACATTCAGTACTTC.